This entry lists 5 T cell receptor beta chains sequenced from one sample in a study of blood T cell repertoires in COVID-19. Produced via immunoSEQ multiplex PCR; TCRdb's table is partial and in-frame only. The table lists 250,000 or so clones, approximately 89% of them singletons. The sequenced sample consisted of peripheral blood. The receptors stem from a woman aged 40 to 50 who had recovered from COVID-19.

The genes are TRBV6-5 and TRBJ1-2, with 8 bases that match TRBD1. CDR3 length: 14 amino acids. With 5 bases clipped from V and 4 bases from J, the junction kept 6 bases outside the gene matches. The V gene's germline CDR1 is MNHEY and CDR2 SVGAGI. CDR3 DNA: TGTGCCAGCAGTAGAACAGGGGGTGGCTATGGCTACACCTTC. Translation: CASSRTGGGYGYTF.

The rearrangement links TRBV30 to TRBJ1-6; TRBD1 aligns across 7 bases. Germline V gives CDR1 GTSNPN, CDR2 SVGIG (reference sequence). The CDR3 spans 15 residues. V lost 4 bases and J lost 10; bases outside the gene matches: 13. The CDR3 region has the DNA TGTGCCTGGACCTCCAAACAGGGGATGTACTCACCCCTCCACTTT. Amino acid sequence: CAWTSKQGMYSPLHF.

This clone was seen at least ten times. V and J are TRBV25-1 and TRBJ1-2, with a weak D call TRBD1 (6 bases). The length of the CDR3 is 15 residues. V was cut by 4 bases and J by 1 base, with 13 bases left in between. Per the germline V gene, CDR1 is MGHDK and CDR2 is SYGVNS. CDR3 loop: CASSGLGQSNYGYTF. DNA of the CDR3: TGTGCCAGCAGTGGTTTAGGACAGAGTAACTATGGCTACACCTTC.

The rearrangement uses TRBV9 and TRBJ1-6; 9 bases fit TRBD1. Trimming cost V 7 bases and J 8 bases; bases outside gene matches: 10. There are 15 residues in the CDR3. Per germline, CDR1 SGDLS and CDR2 YYNGEE. CDR3 amino acids: CASGESGQGDSPLHF. The CDR3 DNA is TGTGCCAGCGGAGAATCGGGACAGGGCGATTCACCCCTCCACTTT.

The J gene is TRBJ1-2, the V gene TRBV6-5; 8 bases agree with TRBD1. Germline V gene lookup returns CDR1 MNHEY and CDR2 SVGAGI. The CDR3 covers 14 residues. V lost 6 bases to trimming and J lost 4 bases; unmatched junction nucleotides: 7. The CDR3 loop reads CASSPTGESYGYTF. The CDR3 DNA sequence: TGTGCCAGCAGCCCGACAGGGGAGAGCTATGGCTACACCTTC.